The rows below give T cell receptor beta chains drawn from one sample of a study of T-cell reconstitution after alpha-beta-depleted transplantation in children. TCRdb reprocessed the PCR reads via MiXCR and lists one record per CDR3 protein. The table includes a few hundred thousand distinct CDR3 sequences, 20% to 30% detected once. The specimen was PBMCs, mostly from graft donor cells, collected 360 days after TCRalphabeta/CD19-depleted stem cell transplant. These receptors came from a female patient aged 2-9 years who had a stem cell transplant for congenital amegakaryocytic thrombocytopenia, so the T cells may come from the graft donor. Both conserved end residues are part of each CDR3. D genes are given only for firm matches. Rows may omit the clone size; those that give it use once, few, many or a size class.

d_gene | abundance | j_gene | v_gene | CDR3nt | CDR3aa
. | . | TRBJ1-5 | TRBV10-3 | TGTGCCATCAGTTTCGACAGCAATCAGCCCCAGCATTTT | CAISFDSNQPQHF
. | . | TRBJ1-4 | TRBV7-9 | TGTGCCAGCAGCCTTACGACAGCCGGGAACGAAAAACTGTTTTTT | CASSLTTAGNEKLFF
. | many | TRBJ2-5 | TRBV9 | TGTGCCAGCAGCCCTTGGGGTAGCTCGGAGACCCAGTACTTC | CASSPWGSSETQYF
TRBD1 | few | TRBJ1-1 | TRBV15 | TGTGCCACCAGCGTACTCCCGGGACAGGGGGACACTGAAGCTTTCTTT | CATSVLPGQGDTEAFF
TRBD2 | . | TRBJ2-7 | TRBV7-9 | TGTGCCAGCAGAGCGACTAGCGGGGGCCACGAGCAGTACTTC | CASRATSGGHEQYF
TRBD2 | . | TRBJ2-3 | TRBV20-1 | TGCAGTGCTAGATTTAGCGGGAGGGCCCGGTTGACAGATACGCAGTATTTT | CSARFSGRARLTDTQYF
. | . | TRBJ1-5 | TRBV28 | TGTGCCAGCAGTCACAAAGCAACAGTTCATAGCAATCAGCCCCAGCATTTT | CASSHKATVHSNQPQHF
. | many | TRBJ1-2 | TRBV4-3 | TGCGCCAGCAGCCAAGATTGGGGTGCTGGCTACACCTTC | CASSQDWGAGYTF
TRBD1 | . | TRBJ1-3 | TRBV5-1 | TGCGCCAGCAGCCCGGAGGGGGCTATAAGTGGAAACACCATATATTTT | CASSPEGAISGNTIYF
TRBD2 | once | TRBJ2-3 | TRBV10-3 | TGTGCCATCAGTGAGAGGTCTAGCGGGGGGACAGATACGCAGTATTTT | CAISERSSGGTDTQYF
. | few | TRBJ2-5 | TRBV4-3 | TGCGCCAGCAGCCAAGAGCGGGATGGGACCCAGTACTTC | CASSQERDGTQYF
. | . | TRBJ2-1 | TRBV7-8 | TGTGCCAGCAGCTTGACCCCCGAGAATGAGCAGTTCTTC | CASSLTPENEQFF
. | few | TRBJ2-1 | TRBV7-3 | TGTGCCAGCAGCTTAGAGGCTGGTGAGCAGTTCTTC | CASSLEAGEQFF
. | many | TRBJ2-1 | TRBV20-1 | TGCAGTGCGCTTATAAAGAATGAGCAGTTCTTC | CSALIKNEQFF